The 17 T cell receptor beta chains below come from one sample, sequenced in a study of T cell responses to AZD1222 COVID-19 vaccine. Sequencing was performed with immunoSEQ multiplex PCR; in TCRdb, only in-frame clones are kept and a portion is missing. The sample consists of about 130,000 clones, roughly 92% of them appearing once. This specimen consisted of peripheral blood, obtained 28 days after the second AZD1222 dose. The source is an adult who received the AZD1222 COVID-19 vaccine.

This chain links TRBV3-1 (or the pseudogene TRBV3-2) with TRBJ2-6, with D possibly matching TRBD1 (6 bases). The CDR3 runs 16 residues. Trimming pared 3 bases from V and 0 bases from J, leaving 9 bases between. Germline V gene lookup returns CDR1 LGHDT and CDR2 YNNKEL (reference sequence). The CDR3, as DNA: TGTGCCAGCAGCCAGGCACAGGGCTCTGGGGCCAACGTCCTGACTTTC. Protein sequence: CASSQAQGSGANVLTF.

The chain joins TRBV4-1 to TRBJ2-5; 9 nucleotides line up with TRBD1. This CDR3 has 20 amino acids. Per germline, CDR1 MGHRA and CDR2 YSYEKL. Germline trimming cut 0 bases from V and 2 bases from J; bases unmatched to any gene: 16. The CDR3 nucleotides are TGCGCCAGCAGCCAAGATATGCCGGGCCCGACAGGGGGACTTCAAGAGACCCAGTACTTC. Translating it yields CASSQDMPGPTGGLQETQYF.

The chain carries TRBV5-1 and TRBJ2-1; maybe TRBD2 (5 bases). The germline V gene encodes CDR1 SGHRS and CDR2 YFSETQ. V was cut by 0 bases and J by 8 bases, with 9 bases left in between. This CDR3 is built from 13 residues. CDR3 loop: CASSLGRGDEQFF. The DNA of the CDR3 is TGCGCCAGCAGCTTGGGACGGGGTGATGAGCAGTTCTTC.

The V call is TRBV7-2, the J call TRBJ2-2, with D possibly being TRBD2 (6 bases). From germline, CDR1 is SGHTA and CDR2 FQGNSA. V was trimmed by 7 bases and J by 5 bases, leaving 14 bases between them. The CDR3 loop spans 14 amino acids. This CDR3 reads CASTREAGTGELFF. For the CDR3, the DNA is TGTGCCAGCACTCGCGAGGCGGGGACCGGGGAGCTGTTTTTT.

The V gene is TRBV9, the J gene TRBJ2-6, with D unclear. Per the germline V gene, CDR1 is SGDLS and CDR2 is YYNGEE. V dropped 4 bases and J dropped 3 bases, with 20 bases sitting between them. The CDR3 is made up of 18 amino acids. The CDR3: CASSPRGSSSVGANVLTF. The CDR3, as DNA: TGTGCCAGCAGCCCCCGCGGCAGCTCGTCCGTTGGGGCCAACGTCCTGACTTTC.

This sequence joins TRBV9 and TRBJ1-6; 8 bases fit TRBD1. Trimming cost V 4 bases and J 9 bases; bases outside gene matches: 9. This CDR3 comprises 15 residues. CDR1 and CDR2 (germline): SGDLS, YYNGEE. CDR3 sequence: CASSPETGEVSPLHF. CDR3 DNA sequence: TGTGCCAGCAGCCCGGAGACAGGGGAGGTTTCACCCCTCCACTTT.

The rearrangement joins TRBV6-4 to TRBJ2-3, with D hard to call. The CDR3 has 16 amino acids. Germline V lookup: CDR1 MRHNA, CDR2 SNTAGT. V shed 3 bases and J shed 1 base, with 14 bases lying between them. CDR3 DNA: TGTGCCAGCAGTGATACGTTTGGGCCCGGCACAGATACGCAGTATTTT. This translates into CASSDTFGPGTDTQYF.

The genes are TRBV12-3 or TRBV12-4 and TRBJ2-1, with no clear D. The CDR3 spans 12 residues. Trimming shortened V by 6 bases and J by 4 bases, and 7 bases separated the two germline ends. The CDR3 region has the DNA TGTGCCAGCAGGACGATTTACAATGAGCAGTTCTTC. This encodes CASRTIYNEQFF.

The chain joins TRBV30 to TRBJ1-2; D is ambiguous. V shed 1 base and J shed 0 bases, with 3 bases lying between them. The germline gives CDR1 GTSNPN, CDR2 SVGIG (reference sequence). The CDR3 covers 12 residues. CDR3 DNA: TGTGCCTGGAGTGCGACTAACTATGGCTACACCTTC. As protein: CAWSATNYGYTF.

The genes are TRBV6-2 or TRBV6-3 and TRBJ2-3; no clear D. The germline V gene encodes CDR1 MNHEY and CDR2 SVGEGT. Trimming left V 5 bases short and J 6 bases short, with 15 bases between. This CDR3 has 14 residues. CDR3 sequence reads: CASSTTTLSDTQYF. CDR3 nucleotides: TGTGCCAGCAGTACCACCACCCTTAGTGATACGCAGTATTTT.

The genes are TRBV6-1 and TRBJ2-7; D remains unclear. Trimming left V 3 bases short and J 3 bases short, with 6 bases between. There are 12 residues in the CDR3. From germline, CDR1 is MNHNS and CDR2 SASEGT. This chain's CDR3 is CASSDYYYEQYF. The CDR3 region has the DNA TGTGCCAGCAGTGATTACTACTACGAGCAGTACTTC.

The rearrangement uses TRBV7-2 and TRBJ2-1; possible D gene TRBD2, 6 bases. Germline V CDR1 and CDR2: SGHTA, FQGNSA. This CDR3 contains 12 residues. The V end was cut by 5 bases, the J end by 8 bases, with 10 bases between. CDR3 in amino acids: CASSNRRDEQFF. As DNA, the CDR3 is TGTGCCAGCAGCAATAGGAGGGATGAGCAGTTCTTC. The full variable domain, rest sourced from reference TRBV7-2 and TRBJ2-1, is GAGVSQSPSNKVTEKGKDVELRCDPISGHTALYWYRQSLGQGLEFLIYFQGNSAPDKSGLPSDRFSAERTGGSVSTLTIQRTQQEDSAVYLCASSNRRDEQFFGPGTRLTVL.

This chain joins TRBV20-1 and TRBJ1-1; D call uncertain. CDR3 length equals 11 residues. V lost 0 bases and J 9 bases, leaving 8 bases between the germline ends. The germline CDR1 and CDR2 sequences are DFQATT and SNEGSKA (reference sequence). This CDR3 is CSARDSGKAFF. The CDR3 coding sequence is TGCAGTGCTAGAGATTCCGGAAAAGCTTTCTTT.

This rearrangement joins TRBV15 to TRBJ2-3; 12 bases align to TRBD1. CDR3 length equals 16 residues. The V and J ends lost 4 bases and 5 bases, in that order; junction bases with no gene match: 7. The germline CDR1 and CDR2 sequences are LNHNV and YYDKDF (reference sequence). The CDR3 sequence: CATSTNRDRGRDTQYF. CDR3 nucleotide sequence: TGTGCCACCAGCACTAACCGGGACAGGGGGCGAGATACGCAGTATTTT. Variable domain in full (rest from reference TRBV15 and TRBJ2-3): DAMVIQNPRYQVTQFGKPVTLSCSQTLNHNVMYWYQQKSSQAPKLLFHYYDKDFNNEADTPDNFQSRRPNTSFCFLDIRSPGLGDTAMYLCATSTNRDRGRDTQYFGPGTRLTVL.

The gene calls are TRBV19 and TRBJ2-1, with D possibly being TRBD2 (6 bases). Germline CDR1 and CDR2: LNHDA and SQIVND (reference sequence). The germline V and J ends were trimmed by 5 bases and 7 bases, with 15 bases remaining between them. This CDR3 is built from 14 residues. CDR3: CASSDPGGWNEQFF. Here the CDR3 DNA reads TGTGCCAGTAGTGACCCCGGGGGATGGAATGAGCAGTTCTTC.

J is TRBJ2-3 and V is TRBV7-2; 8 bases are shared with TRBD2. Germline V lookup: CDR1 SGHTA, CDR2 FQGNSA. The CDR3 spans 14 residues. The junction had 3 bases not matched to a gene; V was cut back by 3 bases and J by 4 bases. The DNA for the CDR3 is TGTGCCAGCAGCTTGACTAGCGTCGCAGATACGCAGTATTTT. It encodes CASSLTSVADTQYF.

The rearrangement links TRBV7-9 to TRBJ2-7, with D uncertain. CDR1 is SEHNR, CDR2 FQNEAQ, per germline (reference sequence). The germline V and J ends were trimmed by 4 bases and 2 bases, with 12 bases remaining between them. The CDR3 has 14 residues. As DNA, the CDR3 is TGTGCCAGCAGCTCCGTCGCTAGTCCCTACGAGCAGTACTTC. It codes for CASSSVASPYEQYF.